These 10 T cell receptor beta chains originate from one sample sequenced in a study of T cells after yellow fever vaccination. TCRdb used MiXCR to reprocess the 5' RACE reads, holding one entry per CDR3 protein. The table shows 200,000 or so distinct CDR3 sequences, with approximately 6.7% occurring only once. The starting material was CD4+ T cells sorted from PBMCs, obtained on the day of the yellow fever booster vaccination. These receptor sequences come from a young man who received the YFV17D yellow fever vaccine.

This clonotype was detected many times. The genes are TRBV29-1 and TRBJ2-1; 8 bases line up with TRBD2. V lost 4 bases to trimming and J lost 1 base; unmatched junction nucleotides: 0. The CDR3 contains 13 residues. The germline V gene has CDR1 SQVTM and CDR2 ANQGSEA. In DNA, the CDR3 is TGCAGCGTTGGCGGGAGGTCCTACAATGAGCAGTTCTTC. This codes for CSVGGRSYNEQFF.

The chain carries TRBV19 and TRBJ2-7; tentatively, D is TRBD1 or TRBD2 (5 bases each). Deletions cut 5 bases from V and 6 bases from J, with 14 bases between. The germline gives CDR1 LNHDA, CDR2 SQIVND (reference sequence). This CDR3 region has 13 residues. The CDR3 spells CASSPESGTEQYF. CDR3 DNA sequence: TGTGCCAGTAGTCCCGAATCAGGGACCGAGCAGTACTTC.

This clonotype came up many times. The CDR3 DNA follows: TGCGCCAGCAGCCCAGATCCCTTAGCAAACATTCAGTACTTC. Amino acid sequence: CASSPDPLANIQYF. This sequence joins TRBV5-1 and TRBJ2-4; D not resolved. V was trimmed by 4 bases and J by 6 bases, leaving 14 bases between them. CDR3 size: 14 residues. Per germline, CDR1 SGHRS and CDR2 YFSETQ.

This clonotype showed up many times. This chain joins TRBV4-1 and TRBJ2-3; 7 positions match TRBD2. V shed 4 bases, J shed 0 bases, and the junction held 1 base outside the gene matches. The germline V gene encodes CDR1 MGHRA and CDR2 YSYEKL. CDR3 size: 14 residues. CDR3 in amino acids: CASSRDYSTDTQYF. As DNA, the CDR3 is TGCGCCAGCAGCCGGGACTATAGCACAGATACGCAGTATTTT.

There are many counts of this clonotype. The J gene is TRBJ2-3, the V gene TRBV7-2; no clear D. The CDR3 runs 15 residues. Germline loops: CDR1 SGHTA, CDR2 FQGNSA. Trimming left V 2 bases short and J 1 base short, with 10 bases between. CDR3 DNA: TGTGCCAGCAGCTTAAGTATGTTAGGCACAGATACGCAGTATTTT. Translating it yields CASSLSMLGTDTQYF.

In this sample, this clonotype turned up many times. The chain employs TRBV27 and TRBJ2-1, with 14 bases lining up with TRBD2. Germline values: CDR1 MNHEY, CDR2 SMNVEV (reference sequence). The length of the CDR3 is 17 residues. The J segment lost 3 bases and the V segment lost 3 bases, leaving 4 bases of the junction unmatched. The CDR3 spells CASSFRTSGRYYNEQFF. The CDR3 DNA sequence: TGTGCCAGCAGTTTCCGGACTAGCGGGAGGTACTACAATGAGCAGTTCTTC.

This clonotype was seen ten or more times. This sequence joins TRBV12-3 or TRBV12-4 and TRBJ2-1; the match to TRBD2 covers 8 bases. With 3 bases clipped from V and 10 bases from J, the junction kept 11 bases outside the gene matches. The CDR3 consists of 15 residues. The CDR3 is CASSFSGRILEEQFF. CDR3 DNA sequence: TGTGCCAGCAGTTTCAGCGGGAGAATTCTGGAGGAGCAGTTCTTC.

This clonotype was detected only a few times. The V call is TRBV7-2, the J call TRBJ2-1, with no clear D. The CDR3 is 14 amino acids. V lost 3 bases, J lost 6 bases, and 12 bases lay in between. The germline gives CDR1 SGHTA, CDR2 FQGNSA. This CDR3 is CASSLWTPPNEQFF. DNA for the CDR3: TGTGCCAGCAGCTTGTGGACGCCCCCCAATGAGCAGTTCTTC.

The rearrangement uses TRBV4-2 and TRBJ2-7; D is undetermined. CDR3 length equals 15 residues. Per the germline V gene, CDR1 is LGHNA and CDR2 is YNFKEQ. The V end was cut by 0 bases, the J end by 5 bases, with 14 bases between. Here the CDR3 DNA reads TGTGCCAGCAGCCAAGAGCCGGGTCCCCAGCACGAGCAGTACTTC. Amino acids: CASSQEPGPQHEQYF.

This clonotype came up many times. The gene calls are TRBV5-1 and TRBJ1-1; no clear D. CDR3 length: 14 amino acids. Germline loops: CDR1 SGHRS, CDR2 YFSETQ. Between the trimmed V and J ends, which lost 6 bases and 2 bases, there was a span of 14 bases. CDR3 DNA sequence: TGCGCCAGCACCTTCGAAGGAACCAACACTGAAGCTTTCTTT. Protein product: CASTFEGTNTEAFF. Variable domain in full (rest from reference TRBV5-1 and TRBJ1-1): KAGVTQTPRYLIKTRGQQVTLSCSPISGHRSVSWYQQTPGQGLQFLFEYFSETQRNKGNFPGRFSGRQFSNSRSEMNVSTLELGDSALYLCASTFEGTNTEAFFGQGTRLTVV.